Each of the 17 T cell receptor beta chains below was sequenced from the same sample in a study of blood T cells in healthy people across ages. A second PCR, run for about 7 to 11 cycles, used a sample-barcoded 5' primer plus a J-beta primer mix. TCRdb re-derived calls from the 5' RACE reads in MiXCR, one entry per CDR3 protein. The sample has around 700,000 distinct CDR3 sequences; more than 20% are singletons. The same data also contributed to another study, on T cells of mothers and their children.

The sequencing input was blood. Every receptor here comes from a boy aged 5-17 years in good health.

This rearrangement joins TRBV21-1 to TRBJ1-1. TRBV21-1 counts as a pseudogene. The CDR3 extends over 15 amino acids. This CDR3 is CASGPPKRRDTEAFF. CDR3 bases: TGTGCCAGCGGCCCTCCTAAGCGTCGGGACACTGAAGCTTTCTTT.

The V gene is TRBV29-1, the J gene TRBJ2-1; perhaps D is TRBD1 or TRBD2 (5 bases each). Germline CDR1 and CDR2: SQVTM and ANQGSEA. Trimming pared 7 bases from V and 6 bases from J, leaving 16 bases between. This CDR3 has 13 residues. The CDR3 region is CSAEGRRGNEQFF. The CDR3 nucleotides are TGCAGCGCCGAGGGGCGAAGGGGCAATGAGCAGTTCTTC.

The V call is TRBV13, the J call TRBJ2-4; tentative D call: TRBD2 (6 bases). The germline V and J ends were trimmed by 2 bases and 6 bases, with 11 bases remaining between them. The CDR3 covers 14 residues. Germline V gives CDR1 PRHDT, CDR2 FYEKMQ (reference sequence). CDR3 amino acids: CASSLKGSGNIQYF. The DNA for the CDR3 is TGTGCCAGCAGCTTAAAGGGTAGCGGAAACATTCAGTACTTC.

Only one count was recorded for this clonotype. This chain links TRBV3-1 with TRBJ1-1; 7 nucleotides line up with TRBD1. V gave up 8 bases and J gave up 11 bases; unmatched junction bases: 5. CDR1 is LGHDT and CDR2 is YNNKEL in the germline V gene (reference sequence). CDR3 length: 10 amino acids. CDR3 bases: TGTGCCAGCGGGACAGAGAGGGCTTTCTTT. This translates into CASGTERAFF.

The rearrangement joins TRBV12-3 or TRBV12-4 to TRBJ2-1, with a weak D call TRBD1 (6 bases). This CDR3 is 16 amino acids long. The V end was cut by 5 bases, the J end by 4 bases, with 18 bases between. This CDR3 reads CASSHSDRGIYNEQFF. The CDR3 coding sequence is TGTGCCAGCAGTCACTCGGACAGAGGGATATACAATGAGCAGTTCTTC.

This rearrangement joins TRBV7-2 to TRBJ1-1; maybe TRBD1 (5 bases). V shed 7 bases and J shed 7 bases, with 16 bases lying between them. This CDR3 has 13 residues. From germline, CDR1 is SGHTA and CDR2 FQGNSA. Here the CDR3 reads CASIGSRVFEAFF. The CDR3 DNA follows: TGTGCCAGCATCGGAAGCAGGGTCTTTGAAGCTTTCTTT.

V usage is TRBV20-1 and J usage is TRBJ2-6; D unresolved. Germline CDR1 is DFQATT and CDR2 is SNEGSKA (reference sequence). The V gene lost 6 bases and the J gene lost 1 base, with 10 bases spanning the gap. The CDR3 has 14 amino acids. This chain's CDR3 is CSADDISGANVLTF. DNA of the CDR3: TGCAGTGCCGACGACATATCTGGGGCCAACGTCCTGACTTTC.

The chain uses TRBV28 and TRBJ2-5, with 8 bases aligning to TRBD1. V lost 6 bases to trimming and J lost 4 bases; unmatched junction nucleotides: 4. CDR1 and CDR2 from the germline V gene are MDHEN and SYDVKM. CDR3 length: 13 amino acids. This chain's CDR3 is CASRGTGTETQYF. DNA for the CDR3: TGTGCCAGCAGGGGGACAGGCACAGAGACCCAGTACTTC. Supplemented by reference TRBV28 and TRBJ2-5, the full variable domain reads DVKVTQSSRYLVKRTGEKVFLECVQDMDHENMFWYRQDPGLGLRLIYFSYDVKMKEKGDIPEGYSVSREKKERFSLILESASTNQTSMYLCASRGTGTETQYFGPGTRLLVL.

CDR3 protein: CASSLRDIADTQYF. DNA of the CDR3: TGTGCCAGCAGCTTACGGGACATCGCAGATACGCAGTATTTT. The rearrangement uses TRBV13 and TRBJ2-3, with TRBD1 as a possible D gene (6 bases). The CDR3 contains 14 residues. V shed 2 bases and J shed 4 bases, with 10 bases lying between them. Germline CDR1 and CDR2: PRHDT and FYEKMQ (reference sequence).

V gene TRBV5-6 combines with J gene TRBJ2-7; D not certain. The CDR3 is made up of 12 amino acids. Trimming pared 4 bases from V and 6 bases from J, leaving 11 bases between. Germline V CDR1 and CDR2: SGHDT, YYEEEE. CDR3 loop: CASSPLVVEQYF. The CDR3 region has the DNA TGTGCCAGCAGCCCTTTAGTGGTCGAGCAGTACTTC.

V gene TRBV5-1 combines with J gene TRBJ2-2, with 12 bases fitting TRBD2. The germline CDR1 and CDR2 sequences are SGHRS and YFSETQ. With V trimmed by 7 bases and J by 1 base, 5 bases remained unmatched. The CDR3 is made up of 16 amino acids. In DNA form, the CDR3 reads TGCGCCAGCTTCGGGACTAGCGGGCGGAACACCGGGGAGCTGTTTTTT. Translation: CASFGTSGRNTGELFF.

On this clonotype: Its ends do not fully match the called genes, so a read error is possible. The chain carries TRBV15 and TRBJ2-1; D gene uncertain. Germline CDR1 is LNHNV and CDR2 is YYDKDF (reference sequence). The CDR3 sequence is 15 residues long. The CDR3 bases are TGTGCCACCAGCGGAGAAAAGATATCCTACAATGAGCAGTTCTTC. Translation gives CATSGEKISYNEQFF.

This clonotype turned up a few times. The chain combines TRBV7-9 with TRBJ2-5, with D hard to call. CDR1 is SEHNR and CDR2 is FQNEAQ in the germline V gene (reference sequence). Trimming stripped 3 bases from V and 3 bases from J, with 23 bases between. The CDR3 has 18 residues. The CDR3 DNA is TGTGCCAGCAGCTTTACCCCGTATCGGCAGTCCGAGGAAGAGACCCAGTACTTC. It encodes CASSFTPYRQSEEETQYF.

The chain combines TRBV18 with TRBJ2-7; D uncertain. With 3 bases removed from V and 1 base from J, the gap between germline ends came to 16 bases. This CDR3 comprises 16 residues. From germline, CDR1 is KGHSH and CDR2 LQKENI. The CDR3 loop is CASSPRLGSESYEQYF. Written as DNA, the CDR3 is TGTGCCAGCTCACCTCGCTTGGGGTCCGAATCCTACGAGCAGTACTTC.

The chain employs TRBV6-5 and TRBJ2-1, with D perhaps being TRBD1 or TRBD2 (5 bases each). This CDR3 has 16 amino acids. The germline CDR1 and CDR2 sequences are MNHEY and SVGAGI. Between the trimmed V and J ends, which lost 2 bases and 9 bases, there was a span of 20 bases. The CDR3 bases are TGTGCCAGCAGTTACGCAACCAGCACAGGAGGCGGTGAGCAGTTCTTC. Amino acids: CASSYATSTGGGEQFF.

V usage is TRBV4-2 and J usage is TRBJ2-1; 8 bases agree with TRBD1. The J call could be wrong; TRBJ2-7 is a better fit for the DNA end. The germline V gene encodes CDR1 LGHNA and CDR2 YNFKEQ. This CDR3 region has 19 residues. Written as DNA, the CDR3 is TGTGCCAGCAGCCAGGGGACAGGTAGACTACTATTCACCATCTACGAGCAGTACTTC. Protein: CASSQGTGRLLFTIYEQYF.

This chain connects TRBV4-3 to TRBJ2-1, with a tentative D call TRBD2 (6 bases). Germline V gene data show CDR1 as LGHNA and CDR2 as YSLEER. The CDR3 consists of 16 residues. V was trimmed by 0 bases and J by 8 bases, leaving 17 bases between them. In DNA, the CDR3 is TGCGCCAGCAGCCAAGATAGCGGCTCGCCGGCGGATGAGCAGTTCTTC. It specifies CASSQDSGSPADEQFF.